This entry lists 9 T cell receptor beta chains sequenced from one sample in a study of blood T cell repertoires in COVID-19. Assay: immunoSEQ multiplex PCR; the TCRdb copy retains only in-frame clones and omits some. The table includes 70,000 to 80,000 clones, approximately 87% detected once. Sequencing was done on a sample of peripheral blood. Source of these receptors: a man older than 75 in a cohort sampled during active COVID-19.

The rearrangement joins TRBV3-1 (or the pseudogene TRBV3-2) to TRBJ2-5, with 9 bases lining up with TRBD2. J lost 2 bases, V lost 6 bases, and 4 bases had no gene match. Germline CDR1 reads LGHDT; CDR2 reads YNNKEL (reference sequence). The CDR3 length is 14 residues. CDR3 DNA: TGTGCCAGCAGACGGACTAGCGCACAAGAGACCCAGTACTTC. Residues: CASRRTSAQETQYF.

This clone occurred once. This chain links TRBV21-1 with TRBJ2-5; the tabulated D call, TRBD1, remains unverified against the DNA. TRBV21-1 is designated a pseudogene. CDR3 size: 14 residues. Written as DNA, the CDR3 is TGTGCCAGCAGCACTAGAGGACAGGGCGAGACCCAGTACTTC. This translates into CASSTRGQGETQYF.

The chain couples TRBV6-6 to TRBJ1-6, with 7 bases aligning to TRBD1. The J segment lost 9 bases and the V segment lost 5 bases, leaving 16 bases of the junction unmatched. This CDR3 contains 17 residues. Per germline, CDR1 MNHNY and CDR2 SVGAGI (reference sequence). CDR3 loop: CASSPRQGAANRSPLHF. In nucleotides, the CDR3 is TGTGCCAGCAGTCCCCGACAGGGCGCCGCGAATCGTTCACCCCTCCACTTT.

This clone has just a few counts. The chain links TRBV27 to TRBJ2-6, with D tentatively TRBD2 (6 bases). V lost 5 bases and J 3 bases, leaving 11 bases between the germline ends. The CDR3 consists of 15 residues. Germline assignment: CDR1 MNHEY and CDR2 SMNVEV (reference sequence). The CDR3 here is CASSQWGVGANVLTF. Here the CDR3 DNA reads TGTGCCAGCAGTCAATGGGGGGTTGGGGCCAACGTCCTGACTTTC.

The chain is built from TRBV19 and TRBJ1-3; weak D call: TRBD1 (5 bases). Trimming stripped 3 bases from V and 0 bases from J, with 12 bases between. CDR3 length equals 16 residues. From germline, CDR1 is LNHDA and CDR2 SQIVND (reference sequence). CDR3 coding DNA: TGTGCCAGTAGTATTGCGGGACTTGGCTCTGGAAACACCATATATTTT. It specifies CASSIAGLGSGNTIYF.

This sequence joins TRBV6-1 and TRBJ1-3; D might be TRBD1 (5 bases). Germline values: CDR1 MNHNS, CDR2 SASEGT. The CDR3 runs to 17 residues. Trimming cost V 2 bases and J 3 bases, with 17 bases left between them. CDR3 residues: CASSESFGRRGGNTIYF. CDR3 DNA sequence: TGTGCCAGCAGTGAAAGTTTCGGGCGGAGGGGTGGAAACACCATATATTTT.

The chain links TRBV4-2 to TRBJ2-3; 14 bases agree with TRBD2. The CDR3 runs 21 residues. CDR1 and CDR2 (germline): LGHNA, YNFKEQ. With 3 bases clipped from V and 3 bases from J, the junction kept 17 bases outside the gene matches. CDR3 loop: CASSQDNLRLAGGRITDTQYF. The CDR3, as DNA: TGTGCCAGCAGCCAGGACAACTTACGACTAGCGGGGGGGCGGATAACAGATACGCAGTATTTT.

The chain employs TRBV23-1 and TRBJ2-2; the match to TRBD2 covers 13 bases. TRBV23-1 is sorted into the ORF group, with uncertain function. The junction had 13 bases not matched to a gene; V was cut back by 0 bases and J by 9 bases. The CDR3 is made up of 19 amino acids. The CDR3 loop is CASSQSSRTSGGGGRELFF. The CDR3 DNA reads TGCGCCAGCAGTCAATCGTCCCGAACTAGCGGGGGGGGCGGTAGGGAGCTGTTTTTT.

The rearrangement joins TRBV4-1 to TRBJ1-6; perhaps TRBD1 as D (5 bases). Germline assignment: CDR1 MGHRA and CDR2 YSYEKL. The V and J ends lost 1 base and 6 bases respectively, with 10 bases between them. The CDR3 contains 15 residues. The CDR3 DNA is TGCGCCAGCAGCCAAGTAAGACAGACTAATTCACCCCTCCACTTT. Translated: CASSQVRQTNSPLHF.